The 23 T cell receptor beta chains below were found in one sample sequenced in a study of blood T cell repertoires in COVID-19. Only in-frame clones appear in the TCRdb table, and some are missing; sequencing was by immunoSEQ multiplex PCR. The sample consists of around 61,000 clones, 85% to 90% of them appearing once. The sequenced sample consisted of peripheral blood. These receptors were taken from a man aged 45-65 years with active COVID-19.

The chain combines TRBV28 with TRBJ2-7; 8 bases fit TRBD2. V gave up 5 bases and J gave up 0 bases; unmatched junction bases: 6. The CDR3 spans 15 residues. Germline values: CDR1 MDHEN, CDR2 SYDVKM. The DNA of the CDR3 is TGTGCCAGCAGTGACACTAGCGGTTACTCCTACGAGCAGTACTTC. This gives the protein CASSDTSGYSYEQYF.

The chain is built from TRBV10-3 and TRBJ2-1; D is perhaps TRBD1 (6 bases). Trimming took 6 bases from V and 6 from J, leaving 18 bases between them. The CDR3 extends over 15 amino acids. CDR1 and CDR2 (germline): ENHRY, SYGVKD. The CDR3: CAISGQNKKGNEQFF. The CDR3 bases are TGTGCCATCAGCGGACAGAACAAAAAGGGCAATGAGCAGTTCTTC.

The gene calls are TRBV12-3 or TRBV12-4 and TRBJ1-1, with a tentative D call TRBD1 (5 bases). The V gene lost 6 bases and the J gene lost 2 bases, with 10 bases spanning the gap. The CDR3 spans 13 residues. The CDR3 here is CASRQAQNTEAFF. The CDR3 bases are TGTGCCAGCAGACAGGCCCAAAACACTGAAGCTTTCTTT.

The genes are TRBV24-1 and TRBJ2-7; 8 bases are shared with TRBD1. The CDR3 loop spans 15 amino acids. Trimming took 2 bases from V and 0 from J; bases not matched to a gene: 2. The V gene's germline CDR1 is KGHDR and CDR2 SFDVKD. The DNA of the CDR3 is TGTGCCACCAGTGATTCGGGACAGGTCTCCTACGAGCAGTACTTC. It translates to CATSDSGQVSYEQYF.

The chain links TRBV23-1 to TRBJ1-5; no firm D call. TRBV23-1 is an ORF for which the function is uncertain. This CDR3 has 14 residues. The V end lost 4 bases, the J end lost 6 bases, and 13 bases lay between the germline ends. The CDR3 sequence: CASSPPGRIQPQHF. The CDR3 bases are TGCGCCAGCAGTCCCCCGGGTCGGATTCAGCCCCAGCATTTT.

This rearrangement joins TRBV11-2 to TRBJ2-7, with D hard to call. The length of the CDR3 is 15 residues. The germline V gene encodes CDR1 SGHAT and CDR2 FQNNGV. The ends were cut back, 2 bases at V and 2 bases at J, with 13 bases in the middle. The CDR3 loop reads CASSLSQAVAYEQYF. For the CDR3, the DNA is TGTGCCAGCAGCTTAAGTCAGGCAGTGGCCTACGAGCAGTACTTC.

This chain uses TRBV7-2 with TRBJ2-3; TRBD2 aligns across 11 bases. V lost 7 bases, J lost 5 bases, and 11 bases stayed unmatched. The CDR3 consists of 16 residues. Germline V CDR1 and CDR2: SGHTA, FQGNSA. The CDR3 DNA is TGTGCCAGCACCCCCCCCGGGCTAGCGGGGGGAGATACGCAGTATTTT. Protein product: CASTPPGLAGGDTQYF. Together with reference TRBV7-2 and TRBJ2-3, the CDR3 gives the full variable domain: GAGVSQSPSNKVTEKGKDVELRCDPISGHTALYWYRQSLGQGLEFLIYFQGNSAPDKSGLPSDRFSAERTGGSVSTLTIQRTQQEDSAVYLCASTPPGLAGGDTQYFGPGTRLTVL.

The V call is TRBV6-5, the J call TRBJ2-3; 8 bases agree with TRBD2. J lost 2 bases, V lost 6 bases, and 7 bases had no gene match. CDR1 and CDR2 (germline): MNHEY, SVGAGI. The length of the CDR3 is 15 residues. For the CDR3, the DNA is TGTGCCAGCAGACGGACTAGCCCTATCACAGATACGCAGTATTTT. This encodes CASRRTSPITDTQYF.

In its sample, this clone was seen a few times. The rearrangement uses TRBV7-9 and TRBJ1-1; 7 bases align to TRBD1. The CDR3 loop spans 15 amino acids. CDR1 is SEHNR, CDR2 FQNEAQ, per germline (reference sequence). V shed 5 bases and J 5 bases; nucleotides not matched to a gene: 11. CDR3 sequence: CASSPAQGGWTEAFF. The CDR3, as DNA: TGTGCCAGCAGCCCAGCTCAGGGGGGTTGGACTGAAGCTTTCTTT.

The chain couples TRBV4-1 to TRBJ1-1; maybe TRBD1 (5 bases). This CDR3 region has 14 residues. The V gene lost 3 bases and the J gene lost 1 base, with 9 bases spanning the gap. CDR1 MGHRA and CDR2 YSYEKL come from the germline V gene. This CDR3 is CASSHPGQNTEAFF. The CDR3, as DNA: TGCGCCAGCAGCCACCCAGGACAGAACACTGAAGCTTTCTTT.

The chain links TRBV27 to TRBJ2-1, with 9 nucleotides matching TRBD2. CDR3 length: 15 residues. V lost 7 bases, J lost 9 bases, and 13 bases stayed unmatched. Germline V CDR1 and CDR2: MNHEY, SMNVEV (reference sequence). For the CDR3, the DNA is TGTGCCAGCACCCCTGACGCTAGCGGGGTTTTTGAGCAGTTCTTC. Translated, it gives CASTPDASGVFEQFF.

This CDR3 reads CASSSSREAGNTIYF. The CDR3 DNA is TGTGCCAGTAGTTCGAGCAGGGAGGCTGGAAACACCATATATTTT. This rearrangement joins TRBV19 to TRBJ1-3, with D possibly being TRBD1 (5 bases). V gave up 5 bases and J gave up 2 bases, with 13 bases separating them. CDR3 length: 15 amino acids. Germline V gene sequence: CDR1 LNHDA, CDR2 SQIVND (reference sequence).

The chain links TRBV7-2 to TRBJ2-7; no reliable D call. The CDR3 covers 14 residues. Germline CDR1 SGHTA, CDR2 FQGNSA. Trimming shortened V by 1 base and J by 3 bases, and 10 bases separated the two germline ends. CDR3 bases: TGTGCCAGCAGCTTAGTGGCAGGCGACTACGAGCAGTACTTC. This gives the protein CASSLVAGDYEQYF.

J is TRBJ1-4 and V is TRBV27, with TRBD1 identical over 9 bases. This CDR3 has 15 residues. Per germline, CDR1 MNHEY and CDR2 SMNVEV (reference sequence). The V segment lost 3 bases and the J segment 5 bases; nucleotides outside the gene matches: 4. CDR3 region: CASSFKGTGNEKLFF. The CDR3 coding sequence is TGTGCCAGCAGTTTTAAAGGGACAGGGAATGAAAAACTGTTTTTT.

This chain links TRBV6-5 with TRBJ2-7; TRBD2 is a possible D gene (6 bases). Trimming stripped 4 bases from V and 2 bases from J, with 12 bases between. Germline lookup yields CDR1 MNHEY and CDR2 SVGAGI. The CDR3 is 14 residues long. Written as DNA, the CDR3 is TGTGCCAGCAGTTCGGGTAGCGGCACCTACGAGCAGTACTTC. Its protein product is CASSSGSGTYEQYF.

This rearrangement joins TRBV5-1 to TRBJ2-1; TRBD1 is a possible D gene (6 bases). The V gene's germline CDR1 is SGHRS and CDR2 YFSETQ. This CDR3 has 15 amino acids. V was clipped by 0 bases and J by 0 bases, with 7 bases between them. The DNA of the CDR3 is TGCGCCAGCAGCTTGGTAGGGGGCTCCTACAATGAGCAGTTCTTC. It encodes CASSLVGGSYNEQFF.

The CDR3 DNA reads as TGTGCCAGCAGCCAAGATAGCCGTACCCTCGAGGGCTACACCTTC. As protein: CASSQDSRTLEGYTF. The V call is TRBV3-1 (or the pseudogene TRBV3-2), the J call TRBJ1-2; D remains unclear. The germline V gene encodes CDR1 LGHDT and CDR2 YNNKEL (reference sequence). Trimming stripped 0 bases from V and 8 bases from J, with 16 bases between. This CDR3 contains 15 residues.

The chain carries TRBV2 and TRBJ2-1; 7 bases are a match to TRBD2. This CDR3 contains 15 residues. The germline CDR1 and CDR2 sequences are SNHLY and FYNNEI. The V gene end was trimmed by 1 base and the J gene end by 6 bases; junction bases not matched to a gene: 6. The CDR3 DNA sequence: TGTGCCAGCAGTGAAGGGGACTACAAGGCCAATGAGCAGTTCTTC. Protein: CASSEGDYKANEQFF.

The chain links TRBV9 to TRBJ2-7; D is possibly TRBD2 (5 bases). With 0 bases removed from V and 0 bases from J, the gap between germline ends came to 7 bases. The germline V gene encodes CDR1 SGDLS and CDR2 YYNGEE. The CDR3 has 14 residues. CDR3 sequence reads: CASSVEEGSYEQYF. CDR3 in DNA: TGTGCCAGCAGCGTAGAAGAGGGCTCCTACGAGCAGTACTTC.

A note on this clone: A read error may produce the germline difference seen at one junction end. The chain carries TRBV20-1 and TRBJ2-5; TRBD2 agrees at 11 bases. This CDR3 region has 18 residues. Germline V lookup: CDR1 DFQATT, CDR2 SNEGSKA (reference sequence). CDR3 in DNA: TGCAGTACTAGTGCCCCGATAGCGGGAGGGGAGAGGGAAGAGACCCAGTACTTC. Amino acid sequence: CSTSAPIAGGEREETQYF.

V and J are TRBV10-3 and TRBJ2-5, with 7 positions matching TRBD2. Germline values: CDR1 ENHRY, CDR2 SYGVKD. Trimming took 2 bases from V and 2 from J; bases not matched to a gene: 11. The CDR3 totals 17 residues. In DNA, the CDR3 is TGTGCCATCAGTGAGGTCCAGCGGGGACCCCCGCAAGAGACCCAGTACTTC. It codes for CAISEVQRGPPQETQYF.

The rearrangement joins TRBV7-8 to TRBJ1-3; D is perhaps TRBD1 (6 bases). Germline CDR1 SGHVS, CDR2 FQNEAQ. Trimming stripped 2 bases from V and 0 bases from J, with 11 bases between. The CDR3 is 16 residues long. The CDR3 protein is CASSLRTVGSGNTIYF. DNA of the CDR3: TGTGCCAGCAGCTTACGGACAGTTGGCTCTGGAAACACCATATATTTT.

The chain is built from TRBV4-1 and TRBJ2-5; D remains ambiguous. Germline CDR1 reads MGHRA; CDR2 reads YSYEKL. The CDR3 has 14 residues. The V gene lost 3 bases and the J gene lost 4 bases, with 12 bases spanning the gap. CDR3 sequence: CASSQRSHAETQYF. The CDR3 DNA sequence: TGCGCCAGCAGCCAGAGGTCCCACGCAGAGACCCAGTACTTC.